This T cell receptor beta chain was captured in a study of glioma-infiltrating T cells after dendritic cell vaccination. Comment on this clone: As yet, its antigen is unknown.

This CDR3 region has 15 residues. CDR1 and CDR2 from the germline V gene are MDHEN and SYDVKM. The V and J ends lost 2 bases and 7 bases, in that order; junction bases with no gene match: 10. Study-wide findings and caveats: Survival was not directly related to TCR clonality in these patients.

Input was 2 ug genomic DNA, or all available if less. Profiling relied on immunoSEQ multiplex PCR, and the TCRdb table lists in-frame clones only, not all of them. Of some 38,000 clones in the sample, approximately 84% were seen once. The chain has TRBV28 and TRBJ2-7, with 8 bases matching TRBD1. The origin of this receptor is a human donor with glioblastoma. The material sequenced was blood, taken before dendritic cell vaccination. CDR3 amino acids: CASSLQGASPREQYF. The CDR3 region has the DNA TGTGCCAGCAGTTTACAGGGGGCGTCCCCCAGGGAGCAGTACTTC.